A single sample is the source of the 7 T cell receptor beta chains below, sequenced in a study of blood T cell repertoires in COVID-19. Only in-frame clones appear in the TCRdb table, and some are missing; sequencing was by immunoSEQ multiplex PCR. This sample has approximately 190,000 clones; around nine tenths occur once, and the top ten carry around 6.6%. Sequencing was performed on peripheral blood. Source of these receptors: a woman in her thirties or forties who had recovered from COVID-19.

J is TRBJ2-5 and V is TRBV7-2; D is possibly TRBD1 (5 bases). Germline CDR1 and CDR2: SGHTA and FQGNSA. V lost 1 base and J 1 base, leaving 10 bases between the germline ends. There are 15 residues in the CDR3. Written as DNA, the CDR3 is TGTGCCAGCAGCTTAGGGACAACATCCCAAGAGACCCAGTACTTC. It is translated as CASSLGTTSQETQYF.

This chain joins TRBV4-1 and TRBJ2-3; 7 bases are a match to TRBD2. The CDR3 is 14 amino acids. Germline V lookup: CDR1 MGHRA, CDR2 YSYEKL. The ends lost 5 bases at V and 2 bases at J; junction bases unmatched: 4. The CDR3 loop is CASSYGLVTDTQYF. The CDR3 region has the DNA TGCGCCAGCAGCTACGGACTAGTCACAGATACGCAGTATTTT.

The chain links TRBV6-5 to TRBJ1-2; 9 bases line up with TRBD1. V lost 6 bases and J lost 8; bases outside the gene matches: 13. This CDR3 contains 15 residues. The germline CDR1 and CDR2 sequences are MNHEY and SVGAGI. The CDR3 DNA reads TGTGCCAGCAGCGGAGATAACAGGGGGCAAGGGGGCTACACCTTC. Its translation: CASSGDNRGQGGYTF.

DNA of the CDR3: TGTGCCAGCAGCTCTACGAGCTCCTACGAGCAGTACTTC. Translating gives CASSSTSSYEQYF. This chain joins TRBV13 and TRBJ2-7; no firm D call. Germline V lookup: CDR1 PRHDT, CDR2 FYEKMQ (reference sequence). The CDR3 covers 13 residues. V lost 4 bases and J lost 0, with 7 bases in between.

The chain couples TRBV7-9 to TRBJ1-5; TRBD1 is a possible D gene (5 bases). This CDR3 is 14 amino acids long. V lost 5 bases to trimming and J lost 0 bases, with 8 bases between them. Germline V lookup: CDR1 SEHNR, CDR2 FQNEAQ (reference sequence). The CDR3 region is CASSQTASNQPQHF. The CDR3 DNA reads as TGTGCCAGCAGCCAGACAGCTAGCAATCAGCCCCAGCATTTT.

CDR3 amino acids: CASSLKTSGYQETQYF. In nucleotides, the CDR3 is TGTGCCAGCAGCTTAAAGACTAGCGGGTACCAAGAGACCCAGTACTTC. The rearrangement links TRBV7-2 to TRBJ2-5, with 10 positions matching TRBD2. The CDR3 runs to 16 residues. With V trimmed by 2 bases and J by 0 bases, 3 bases remained unmatched. Per germline, CDR1 SGHTA and CDR2 FQGNSA.

CDR3 in DNA: TGCGCCAGCAGCCAACCCGGGACAGGGCTAGGGGCTAACTATGGCTACACCTTC. This codes for CASSQPGTGLGANYGYTF. The chain carries TRBV4-1 and TRBJ1-2, with 9 bases identical to TRBD1. The germline V gene encodes CDR1 MGHRA and CDR2 YSYEKL. V lost 2 bases to trimming and J lost 0 bases; unmatched junction nucleotides: 10. The CDR3 contains 18 residues.